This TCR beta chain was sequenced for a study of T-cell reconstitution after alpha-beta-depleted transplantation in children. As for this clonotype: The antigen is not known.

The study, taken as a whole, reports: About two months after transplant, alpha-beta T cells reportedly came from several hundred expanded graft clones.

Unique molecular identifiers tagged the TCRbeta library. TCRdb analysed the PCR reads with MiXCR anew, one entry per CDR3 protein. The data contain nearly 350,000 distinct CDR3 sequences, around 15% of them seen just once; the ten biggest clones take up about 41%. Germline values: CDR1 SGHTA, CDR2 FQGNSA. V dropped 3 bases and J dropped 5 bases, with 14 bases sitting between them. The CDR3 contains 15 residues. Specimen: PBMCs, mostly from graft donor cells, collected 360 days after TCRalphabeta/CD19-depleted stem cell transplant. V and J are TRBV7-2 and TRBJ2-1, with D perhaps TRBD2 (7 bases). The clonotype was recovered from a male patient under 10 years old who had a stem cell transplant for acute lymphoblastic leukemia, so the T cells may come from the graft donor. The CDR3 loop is CASSLSGGANNEQFF. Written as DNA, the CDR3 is TGTGCCAGCAGCTTGTCGGGGGGCGCCAACAATGAGCAGTTCTTC.